This TCR beta chain is drawn from a study of T cell changes during pregnancy in multiple sclerosis (dated by TCRdb to between 2018 and 2021). Context from the whole study: The study examined how the T cell repertoire changed over the course of pregnancy in women with multiple sclerosis.

About this clone itself: Its antigen is currently not known. No clone much larger than this one lies a single base away; base qualities are absent.

The method was the immunoSEQ multiplex PCR assay. TCRdb's version of the immuneACCESS table is confined to in-frame rearrangements and falls short of the full clone set. An unresolved V gene accounts for under half of the shortfall where checked; the remainder is of unknown origin. This sample holds 60,000 to 85,000 clones; about 90% were observed only once. In total, the top ten clones hold 2% to 2.5% of the sample. From cysteine to phenylalanine, the CDR3 is 12 amino acids long. The entry retains the CDR3 DNA only, 36 bases that are in frame from base 1. Trimming costs V 5 bases and J 4 bases, and their ends lie 9 bases apart. Taken from the germline V gene, the CDR1 and CDR2 loops are SGHAT and FQNNGV.

This receptor was taken from a female donor with multiple sclerosis, enrolled in a pregnancy study. The material sequenced was peripheral blood, taken in the first trimester of pregnancy. The chain uses TRBV11-2 and TRBJ2-7; tentative D gene TRBD2, with 5 bases matching. The DNA sequence is given as TGTGCCAGCAGCCAGTCGGGGTACGAGCAGTACTTC. Protein translation: CASSQSGYEQYF.